Sequencing of this T cell receptor (beta chain) was carried out in a study of T-cell memory formation after mild COVID-19. TCRdb redid the calling of the 5' RACE reads with MiXCR, one entry per CDR3 protein. The sample includes around 470,000 distinct CDR3 sequences, roughly 20% of them seen just once. Regarding this clonotype: What it binds is unknown.

Study-wide findings and caveats: Within pre-infection memory, some responding clones were found, suggesting cross-reactive memory joined.

Per germline, CDR1 MGHRA and CDR2 YSYEKL. Trimming took off 3 bases at V and 8 bases at J, with 16 bases between the two ends. This CDR3 has 14 residues. The source material was PBMCs or a T cell subset sorted from them (not recorded which). The receptor comes from an adult woman who had mild COVID-19 (a few samples of this study predate the infection). Cell type and time point are not known. The chain joins TRBV4-1 to TRBJ1-2, with D possibly matching TRBD1 (6 bases). The CDR3 loop is CASSQFTGRDGYTF. Written as DNA, the CDR3 is TGCGCCAGCAGCCAGTTTACAGGGAGGGACGGCTACACCTTC.